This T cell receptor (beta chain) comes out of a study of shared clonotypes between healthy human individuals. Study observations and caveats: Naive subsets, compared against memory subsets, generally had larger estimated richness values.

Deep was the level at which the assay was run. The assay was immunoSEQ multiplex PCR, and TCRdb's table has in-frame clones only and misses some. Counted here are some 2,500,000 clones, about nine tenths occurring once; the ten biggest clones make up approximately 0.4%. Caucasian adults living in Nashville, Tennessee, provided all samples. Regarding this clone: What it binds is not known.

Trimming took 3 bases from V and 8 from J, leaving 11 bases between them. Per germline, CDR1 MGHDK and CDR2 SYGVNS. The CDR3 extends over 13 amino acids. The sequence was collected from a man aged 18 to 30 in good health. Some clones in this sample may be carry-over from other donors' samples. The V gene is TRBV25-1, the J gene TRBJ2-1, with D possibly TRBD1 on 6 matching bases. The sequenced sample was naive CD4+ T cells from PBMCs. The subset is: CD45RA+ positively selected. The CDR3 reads CASSEGAVDEQFF. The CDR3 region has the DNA TGTGCCAGCAGTGAGGGGGCGGTCGATGAGCAGTTCTTC. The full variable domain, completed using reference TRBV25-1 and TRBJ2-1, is EADIYQTPRYLVIGTGKKITLECSQTMGHDKMYWYQQDPGMELHLIHYSYGVNSTEKGDLSSESTVSRIRTEHFPLTLESARPSHTSQYLCASSEGAVDEQFFGPGTRLTVL.